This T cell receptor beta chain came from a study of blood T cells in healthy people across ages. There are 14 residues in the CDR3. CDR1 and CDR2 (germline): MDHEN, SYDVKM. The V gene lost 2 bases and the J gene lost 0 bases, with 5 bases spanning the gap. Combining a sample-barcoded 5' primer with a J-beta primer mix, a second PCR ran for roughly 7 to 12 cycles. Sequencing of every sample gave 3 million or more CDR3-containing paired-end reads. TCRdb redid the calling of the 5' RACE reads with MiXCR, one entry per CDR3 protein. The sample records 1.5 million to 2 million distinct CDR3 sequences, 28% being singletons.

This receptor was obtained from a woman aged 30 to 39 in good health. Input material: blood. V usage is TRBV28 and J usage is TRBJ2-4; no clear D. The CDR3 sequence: CASSLQAAKNIQYF. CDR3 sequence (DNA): TGTGCCAGCAGTTTACAGGCAGCCAAAAACATTCAGTACTTC.